The 30 T cell receptor beta chains below all came from one sample that was sequenced in a study of regulatory T cells in long-lasting Graves disease. Arm-PCR with iRepertoire HTBI primers amplified the CDR3 regions for these TCR beta libraries. TCRdb ran MiXCR on the multiplex PCR reads and lists one entry per CDR3 protein. The table shows 450,000 to 600,000 distinct CDR3 sequences, with 16% occurring only once. The time point: newly diagnosed GD, antithyroid drugs for less than 3 months. PBMC RNA was the source of the TCR library. The sample was also linked to a second study, of T cells in Graves' hyperthyroidism and ophthalmopathy.

Sample: peripheral blood mononuclear cells (PBMCs), taken at new diagnosis, from a patient treated with antithyroid drugs. Receptor source: a man in his forties with Graves disease.

J is TRBJ2-7 and V is TRBV6-2 or TRBV6-3; no definite D call. This CDR3 spans 11 amino acids. Germline V gene lookup returns CDR1 MNHEY and CDR2 SVGEGT. Trimming shortened V by 6 bases and J by 7 bases, and 10 bases separated the two germline ends. CDR3 bases: TGTGCCAGCAGAAACGGTGAGGAGCAGTACTTC. This codes for CASRNGEEQYF.

The gene calls are TRBV5-5 and TRBJ1-3, with no clear D. The germline V and J ends were trimmed by 4 bases and 5 bases, with 10 bases remaining between them. The CDR3 loop spans 13 amino acids. Germline CDR1 reads SGHKS; CDR2 reads YYEKEE (reference sequence). DNA for the CDR3: TGTGCCAGCAGCAGAGTACCTAGAAACACCATATATTTT. Translation gives CASSRVPRNTIYF.

This clonotype was picked up many times. The genes are TRBV4-1 and TRBJ2-3; TRBD2 agrees at 11 bases. V lost 6 bases, J lost 6 bases, and 11 bases stayed unmatched. The CDR3 totals 16 residues. Germline V gives CDR1 MGHRA, CDR2 YSYEKL. The CDR3 is CASSAFAASGRDTQYF. The CDR3 region has the DNA TGCGCCAGCAGTGCTTTTGCGGCTAGCGGGAGGGATACGCAGTATTTT.

This clonotype was seen ten or more times. The V call is TRBV5-1, the J call TRBJ2-5; 15 bases line up with TRBD2. The V and J ends lost 4 bases and 2 bases, in that order; junction bases with no gene match: 6. This CDR3 spans 17 amino acids. CDR1 is SGHRS and CDR2 is YFSETQ in the germline V gene. The DNA for the CDR3 is TGCGCCAGCAGCACCGGACTAGCGGGAGGGCCTCAAGAGACCCAGTACTTC. Its protein is CASSTGLAGGPQETQYF.

This clonotype was counted a few times. The V and J genes are TRBV12-3 or TRBV12-4 and TRBJ2-2; 8 bases are a match to TRBD1. This CDR3 has 15 amino acids. V was pared by 4 bases and J by 6 bases, with 7 bases of the junction left unmatched. The CDR3, as DNA: TGTGCCAGCAGTTATACCCCACAGGGGGCCGGGGAGCTGTTTTTT. It yields the protein CASSYTPQGAGELFF.

In its sample, this clonotype was seen a few times. It may be a read error: a sequence one base away is much more abundant. The chain joins TRBV28 to TRBJ2-1; the match to TRBD1 covers 7 bases. The CDR3 totals 13 residues. Germline V lookup: CDR1 MDHEN, CDR2 SYDVKM. Here the CDR3 reads CTSRGLPNNEQFF. CDR3 coding DNA: TGTACCAGCAGGGGGTTACCTAACAATGAGCAGTTCTTC.

The sample holds a few counts of this clonotype. This sequence joins TRBV25-1 and TRBJ1-3; possibly TRBD1 for D (5 bases). The CDR3 sequence is 13 residues long. Trimming removed 4 bases from V and 4 bases from J, with 8 bases in between. CDR1 is MGHDK and CDR2 is SYGVNS in the germline V gene. CDR3 sequence (DNA): TGTGCCAGCAGTGCCTGGGGGGGAAACACCATATATTTT. This encodes CASSAWGGNTIYF.

This clonotype was counted at least ten times. The chain is built from TRBV2 and TRBJ1-1; D call uncertain. Trimming stripped 4 bases from V and 0 bases from J, with 9 bases between. Germline CDR1 is SNHLY and CDR2 is FYNNEI. There are 14 residues in the CDR3. The CDR3 protein is CASSVRRMNTEAFF. The CDR3 DNA is TGTGCCAGCAGTGTAAGACGGATGAACACTGAAGCTTTCTTT.

The sample holds many counts of this clonotype. The V gene is TRBV30, the J gene TRBJ2-1; weak D call: TRBD2 (6 bases). CDR1 and CDR2 (germline): GTSNPN, SVGIG (reference sequence). V shed 5 bases and J shed 6 bases, with 14 bases lying between them. The length of the CDR3 is 13 residues. Here the CDR3 reads CAWARAGSNEQFF. CDR3 in DNA: TGTGCCTGGGCCCGGGCGGGGAGCAATGAGCAGTTCTTC.

This clonotype was observed a handful of times. J is TRBJ2-7 and V is TRBV12-3 or TRBV12-4, with 10 bases matching TRBD2. The trim removed 3 bases at V and 6 bases at J, leaving 8 bases unmatched. This CDR3 spans 15 amino acids. The CDR3 protein is CASSFQREGLFEQYF. CDR3 nucleotide sequence: TGTGCCAGCAGTTTCCAGCGGGAGGGCTTATTCGAGCAGTACTTC.

The V call is TRBV3-1, the J call TRBJ1-5; TRBD1 is a possible D gene (5 bases). With 4 bases removed from V and 7 bases from J, the gap between germline ends came to 14 bases. There are 14 residues in the CDR3. From germline, CDR1 is LGHDT and CDR2 YNNKEL (reference sequence). The chain's CDR3 is CASSPLGGRQPQHF. The CDR3 DNA reads TGTGCCAGCAGCCCCCTGGGGGGGAGGCAGCCCCAGCATTTT. Full variable domain (missing parts from reference TRBV3-1 and TRBJ1-5): DTAVSQTPKYLVTQMGNDKSIKCEQNLGHDTMYWYKQDSKKFLKIMFSYNNKELIINETVPNRFSPKSPDKAHLNLHINSLELGDSAVYFCASSPLGGRQPQHFGDGTRLSIL.

Many counts were recorded for this clonotype. This rearrangement joins TRBV18 to TRBJ2-2; D unclear. Trimming pared 3 bases from V and 2 bases from J, leaving 7 bases between. The CDR3 has 14 residues. CDR1 and CDR2 from the germline V gene are KGHSH and LQKENI. Here the CDR3 reads CASSPGKNTGELFF. In DNA, the CDR3 is TGTGCCAGCTCACCGGGCAAAAACACCGGGGAGCTGTTTTTT. The full variable domain, completed using reference TRBV18 and TRBJ2-2, is NAGVMQNPRHLVRRRGQEARLRCSPMKGHSHVYWYRQLPEEGLKFMVYLQKENIIDESGMPKERFSAEFPKEGPSILRIQQVVRGDSAAYFCASSPGKNTGELFFGEGSRLTVL.

This clonotype was recorded many times. The chain carries TRBV2 and TRBJ2-2; TRBD1 aligns across 9 bases. CDR3 length: 14 amino acids. Trimming cost V 6 bases and J 4 bases; bases outside gene matches: 3. The V gene's germline CDR1 is SNHLY and CDR2 FYNNEI. This CDR3 is CASSVTGGTGELFF. CDR3 nucleotides: TGTGCCAGCAGCGTGACAGGGGGCACCGGGGAGCTGTTTTTT.

Ten or more counts support this clonotype. The chain employs TRBV7-6 and TRBJ2-7; the D gene is possibly TRBD1 (6 bases). CDR1 and CDR2 from the germline V gene are SGHVS and FNYEAQ. Between the trimmed V and J ends, which lost 5 bases and 0 bases, there was a span of 11 bases. This CDR3 has 14 amino acids. In DNA, the CDR3 is TGTGCCAGCAGCCGGACGGACAGCTCCTACGAGCAGTACTTC. Translation: CASSRTDSSYEQYF.

This clonotype appeared many times. The chain uses TRBV24-1 and TRBJ2-1; 8 nucleotides agree with TRBD1. J was trimmed by 0 bases and V by 4 bases; bases with no gene match: 4. Germline CDR1 KGHDR, CDR2 SFDVKD. The length of the CDR3 is 16 residues. The CDR3 protein is CATSDQGQGSYNEQFF. In nucleotides, the CDR3 is TGTGCCACCAGTGACCAAGGACAGGGCTCCTACAATGAGCAGTTCTTC.

The rearrangement links TRBV20-1 to TRBJ1-2, with 9 bases that match TRBD1. The trim removed 3 bases at V and 3 bases at J, leaving 8 bases unmatched. The germline V gene has CDR1 DFQATT and CDR2 SNEGSKA (reference sequence). CDR3 length: 15 amino acids. The CDR3 region has the DNA TGCAGTGCTAGCGGAACCGGGACAGGGCACTATGGCTACACCTTC. Its protein is CSASGTGTGHYGYTF.

The chain joins TRBV30 to TRBJ1-5, with D unresolved. The CDR3 runs to 13 residues. Germline V lookup: CDR1 GTSNPN, CDR2 SVGIG (reference sequence). V lost 5 bases, J lost 9 bases, and 17 bases lay in between. The CDR3 here is CAWGSGRLWPQHF. CDR3 nucleotides: TGTGCCTGGGGCTCGGGCCGGCTATGGCCCCAGCATTTT.

This clonotype was seen many times. The CDR3 nucleotides read TGTGCCAGCAGCCAAGGCGCCCGTTGGGGGGAGGGCACTGAAGCTTTCTTT. Its protein is CASSQGARWGEGTEAFF. The chain combines TRBV3-1 with TRBJ1-1; D possibly corresponds to TRBD1 (5 bases). The V gene lost 1 base and the J gene lost 4 bases, with 19 bases spanning the gap. This CDR3 has 17 amino acids. Germline CDR1 is LGHDT and CDR2 is YNNKEL (reference sequence).

This clonotype was seen ten or more times. The chain has TRBV2 and TRBJ1-1; D uncertain. CDR1 and CDR2 (germline): SNHLY, FYNNEI. The ends were cut back, 3 bases at V and 4 bases at J, with 9 bases in the middle. This CDR3 contains 13 residues. CDR3 sequence (DNA): TGTGCCAGCAGTGATCAGCTTAGCACTGAAGCTTTCTTT. This gives the protein CASSDQLSTEAFF.

The rearrangement uses TRBV20-1 and TRBJ2-4; TRBD2 aligns across 7 bases. Trimming took 6 bases from V and 7 from J; bases not matched to a gene: 18. Looked up from germline, CDR1 is DFQATT and CDR2 is SNEGSKA (reference sequence). This CDR3 is 16 amino acids long. CDR3 protein: CSARVRASGGWNIQYF. The CDR3 DNA sequence: TGCAGTGCCCGAGTGAGGGCTAGCGGAGGGTGGAACATTCAGTACTTC.

As regards this clonotype: A far more abundant clone sits one base away, making this likely a read error. The chain couples TRBV12-3 or TRBV12-4 to TRBJ2-1; TRBD2 aligns across 9 bases. The CDR3 runs 17 residues. V was pared by 6 bases and J by 1 base, with 10 bases of the junction left unmatched. The chain's CDR3 is CASRHGLATGSYNEQFF. The CDR3 region has the DNA TGTGCCAGCAGGCACGGACTAGCGACCGGGTCCTACAATGAGCAGTTCTTC.

This clonotype was observed a handful of times. The chain recombines TRBV5-1 with TRBJ1-2; the D gene is possibly TRBD1 (6 bases). The CDR3 covers 14 residues. The germline CDR1 and CDR2 sequences are SGHRS and YFSETQ. Trimming pared 3 bases from V and 4 bases from J, leaving 13 bases between. CDR3 amino acids: CASSSFGQTYGYTF. The DNA of the CDR3 is TGCGCCAGCAGCTCTTTCGGACAGACCTATGGCTACACCTTC.

This clonotype was detected only a few times. This may come from a read error, since a much larger clone is one base off. The chain combines TRBV7-2 with TRBJ1-1; TRBD1 agrees at 8 bases. CDR3 size: 15 residues. V shed 5 bases and J 0 bases; nucleotides not matched to a gene: 5. Per the germline V gene, CDR1 is SGHTA and CDR2 is FQGNSA. The CDR3 sequence is CASSRRQGLNTEAFF. The CDR3 nucleotides are TGTGCCAGCAGCAGACGACAGGGGTTGAACACTGAAGCTTTCTTT.

This clonotype has only a few counts. The rearrangement links TRBV7-2 to TRBJ1-2; D call uncertain. V was trimmed by 5 bases and J by 6 bases, leaving 10 bases between them. Germline CDR1 reads SGHTA; CDR2 reads FQGNSA. There are 12 residues in the CDR3. The CDR3 coding sequence is TGTGCCAGCAGCCCCAGGAGCCATGGCTACACCTTC. Amino acid sequence: CASSPRSHGYTF.

This clonotype was seen more than once but under ten times. This chain's CDR3 is CASTPTSNTGELFF. Written as DNA, the CDR3 is TGTGCCAGCACCCCTACATCAAACACCGGGGAGCTGTTTTTT. The chain couples TRBV12-3 or TRBV12-4 to TRBJ2-2; D is ambiguous. The germline V and J ends were trimmed by 7 bases and 2 bases, with 11 bases remaining between them. The CDR3 is 14 amino acids.

This clonotype was observed a single time. The chain joins TRBV11-2 to TRBJ2-7, with D possibly TRBD2 on 5 matching bases. V gave up 0 bases and J gave up 6 bases, with 9 bases separating them. Germline V gene data show CDR1 as SGHAT and CDR2 as FQNNGV. This CDR3 comprises 13 residues. The CDR3 DNA reads as TGTGCCAGCAGCTTAGACGGGGTCAGCGAGCAGTACTTC. Its protein is CASSLDGVSEQYF.

Ten or more counts support this clonotype. The chain couples TRBV3-1 to TRBJ1-1; unclear D gene. The length of the CDR3 is 11 residues. Germline V CDR1 and CDR2: LGHDT, YNNKEL (reference sequence). Trimming stripped 8 bases from V and 1 base from J, with 5 bases between. The CDR3 loop is CASGGNTEAFF. In DNA form, the CDR3 reads TGTGCCAGCGGAGGGAACACTGAAGCTTTCTTT.

V usage is TRBV30 and J usage is TRBJ2-7; the D call may be TRBD1 or TRBD2 (7 bases each). CDR1 is GTSNPN, CDR2 SVGIG, per germline (reference sequence). V was clipped by 3 bases and J by 3 bases, with 15 bases between them. This CDR3 has 14 residues. In DNA form, the CDR3 reads TGTGCCTGGAGCTGGGGAGGGGGCGACTACGAGCAGTACTTC. This gives the protein CAWSWGGGDYEQYF.

This clonotype showed up many times. V is TRBV12-3 or TRBV12-4 and J is TRBJ2-1, with D maybe TRBD1 (5 bases). V was clipped by 5 bases and J by 4 bases, with 15 bases between them. The CDR3 length is 15 residues. CDR3 sequence (DNA): TGTGCCAGCAGTCTCCATGGGGCAGAATACAATGAGCAGTTCTTC. It yields the protein CASSLHGAEYNEQFF.

The V call is TRBV9, the J call TRBJ2-5, with TRBD1 matching over 8 bases. Germline CDR1 and CDR2: SGDLS and YYNGEE. The CDR3 is made up of 16 amino acids. V was pared by 0 bases and J by 5 bases, with 9 bases of the junction left unmatched. The CDR3 region has the DNA TGTGCCAGCAGCGTAGAGGCGGCAGGGGGCAGGGAGACCCAGTACTTC. It specifies CASSVEAAGGRETQYF.